This TCR beta chain was recovered during a study of shared clonotypes between healthy human individuals. About the research overall: Each donor had three CD4 naive, three CD4 memory, two CD8 naive and one CD8 memory plate. Study conclusions and caveats: Unshared clonotypes carried lower generation probabilities than those common to all four donors.

Germline trimming cut 7 bases from V and 7 bases from J; bases unmatched to any gene: 13. The V gene's germline CDR1 is SGHRS and CDR2 YFSETQ. CDR3 size: 15 residues. A remark on this clone: Its matching antigen is unknown.

Produced via immunoSEQ multiplex PCR; TCRdb's table is partial and in-frame only. The sample lists roughly 1 million clones; about 80% were seen once. Nashville, Tennessee was home to all donors, who were Caucasian adults. Researchers partitioned CD4+ cells into CD45RA+ naive and CD45RA-negative memory subsets. The V gene is TRBV5-1, the J gene TRBJ2-1; 8 nucleotides line up with TRBD2. The receptor's source is a man aged 18 to 29 in good health. Sequencing input: memory CD4+ T cells sorted from blood. Subset: CD45RA-negative fraction. The CDR3 nucleotides are TGCGCCAGCGGACTACTAGCGGACCTAGGGAATGAGCAGTTCTTC. Protein product: CASGLLADLGNEQFF.